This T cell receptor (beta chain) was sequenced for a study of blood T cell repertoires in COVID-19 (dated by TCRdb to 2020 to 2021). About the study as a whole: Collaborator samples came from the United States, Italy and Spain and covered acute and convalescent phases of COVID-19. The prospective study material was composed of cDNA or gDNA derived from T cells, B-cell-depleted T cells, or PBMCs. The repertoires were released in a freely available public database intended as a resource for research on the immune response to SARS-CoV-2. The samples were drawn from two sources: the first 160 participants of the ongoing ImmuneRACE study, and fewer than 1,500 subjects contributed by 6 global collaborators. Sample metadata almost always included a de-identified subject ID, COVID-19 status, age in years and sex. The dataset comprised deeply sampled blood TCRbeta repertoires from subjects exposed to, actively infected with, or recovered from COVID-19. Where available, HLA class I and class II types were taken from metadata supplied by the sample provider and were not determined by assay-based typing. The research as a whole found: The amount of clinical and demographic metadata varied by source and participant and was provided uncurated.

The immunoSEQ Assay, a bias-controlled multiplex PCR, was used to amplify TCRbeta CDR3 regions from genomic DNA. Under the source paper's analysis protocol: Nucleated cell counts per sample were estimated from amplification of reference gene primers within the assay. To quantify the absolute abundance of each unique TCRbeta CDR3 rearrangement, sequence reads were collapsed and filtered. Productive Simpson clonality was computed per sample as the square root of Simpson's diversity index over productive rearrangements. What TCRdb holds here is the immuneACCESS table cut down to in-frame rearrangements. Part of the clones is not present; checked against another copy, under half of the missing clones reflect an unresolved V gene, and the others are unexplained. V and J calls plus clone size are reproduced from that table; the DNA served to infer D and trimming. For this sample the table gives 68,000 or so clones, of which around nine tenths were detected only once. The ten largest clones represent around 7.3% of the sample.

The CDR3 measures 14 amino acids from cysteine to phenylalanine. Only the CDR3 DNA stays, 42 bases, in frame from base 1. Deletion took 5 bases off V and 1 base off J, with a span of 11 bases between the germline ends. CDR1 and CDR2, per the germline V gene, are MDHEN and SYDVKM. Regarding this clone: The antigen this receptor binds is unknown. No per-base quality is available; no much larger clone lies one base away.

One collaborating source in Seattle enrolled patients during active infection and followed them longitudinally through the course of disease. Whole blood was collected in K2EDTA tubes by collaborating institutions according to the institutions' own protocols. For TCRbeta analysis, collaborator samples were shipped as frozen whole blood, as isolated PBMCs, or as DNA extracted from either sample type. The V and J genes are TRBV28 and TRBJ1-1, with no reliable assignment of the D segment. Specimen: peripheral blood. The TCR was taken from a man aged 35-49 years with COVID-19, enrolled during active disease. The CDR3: CASSPWTENTEAFF. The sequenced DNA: TGTGCCAGCAGTCCCTGGACTGAGAACACTGAAGCTTTCTTT.